The T cell receptor (beta chain) described here comes from a study of blood T cell repertoires in COVID-19. Study as a whole: Acute and convalescent COVID-19 samples came from the United States, Italy and Spain. PBMCs, B-cell-depleted T cells, or T cells provided the cDNA or gDNA that made up the material.

Germline CDR1 reads SGHRS; CDR2 reads YFSETQ. Trimming took 4 bases from V and 1 from J; bases not matched to a gene: 6. This CDR3 has 15 amino acids. In the original processing: Quantification of nucleated cells was approximated via reference gene primer amplification. Profiling relied on immunoSEQ multiplex PCR, and the TCRdb table lists in-frame clones only, not all of them. V and J calls and clone size are copied from that table; D and trimming were computed from the DNA. The sample gives about 220,000 clones, around 86% of which show up once; 2.2% is in the top ten. This sequence joins TRBV5-1 and TRBJ1-1, with TRBD1 matching over 8 bases. The receptor comes from a young man who had recovered from COVID-19. Material: peripheral blood. The CDR3 spells CASSERQGWNTEAFF. CDR3 DNA: TGCGCCAGCAGCGAAAGACAGGGGTGGAACACTGAAGCTTTCTTT. The full variable domain, its missing parts supplied by reference TRBV5-1 and TRBJ1-1, is KAGVTQTPRYLIKTRGQQVTLSCSPISGHRSVSWYQQTPGQGLQFLFEYFSETQRNKGNFPGRFSGRQFSNSRSEMNVSTLELGDSALYLCASSERQGWNTEAFFGQGTRLTVV.